This TCR beta chain was identified in a study of shared clonotypes between healthy human individuals. CDR1 and CDR2 from the germline V gene are LNHDA and SQIVND (reference sequence). The junction had 5 bases not matched to a gene; V was cut back by 5 bases and J by 4 bases. The CDR3 sequence is 13 residues long. The naive CD8 fraction comprised CD45RO-negative cells positively selected for CCR7 and excluded terminally differentiated effector memory CD45RA+ cells. Assay: immunoSEQ multiplex PCR; the TCRdb copy retains only in-frame clones and omits some. The top ten hold over 1.5% of the sample, which has approximately 2,200,000 clones, just over 90% seen once.

The V gene is TRBV19, the J gene TRBJ2-7, with 7 bases fitting TRBD1. Sample: naive CD8+ T cells from PBMCs. This clonotype was obtained from a man aged 18 to 35 in good health. Some clones in this sample may be carry-over from other donors' samples. CDR3 nucleotides: TGTGCCAGTAGTCCTAAGGGGGCGTACGAGCAGTACTTC. It specifies CASSPKGAYEQYF.